Described below is a single TCR beta chain sequence and its context. Its antigen is currently unknown. These data belong to a study of cytomegalovirus exposure and HLA in healthy donors. Study conclusions and caveats: Cytomegalovirus-associated TCR beta chains were listed, numbering some 150. Some highly shared sequence variants likely arose as a pipeline artifact. Relative to equally common others, HLA-associated TCR beta chains showed greater clonal expansion in a later analysis.

It was with 60 Vbeta and 13 Jbeta primers that the PCR ran. Repertoires were generated with immunoSEQ multiplex PCR, while TCRdb's copy carries only in-frame clones and drops some. The table has 200,000 or so clones, 70% to 80% seen once; the top ten hold roughly a sixth. Germline CDR1 and CDR2: SQVTM and ANQGSEA. V was trimmed by 3 bases and J by 9 bases, leaving 12 bases between them. This CDR3 comprises 12 residues. Sequenced sample: PBMCs. The chain employs TRBV29-1 and TRBJ2-1; D not certain. The clonotype originates from a man aged 40-50 years in good health and CMV-seronegative. The CDR3 loop reads CSVELDSGEQFF. The CDR3 bases are TGCAGCGTTGAGCTCGACTCGGGTGAGCAGTTCTTC.